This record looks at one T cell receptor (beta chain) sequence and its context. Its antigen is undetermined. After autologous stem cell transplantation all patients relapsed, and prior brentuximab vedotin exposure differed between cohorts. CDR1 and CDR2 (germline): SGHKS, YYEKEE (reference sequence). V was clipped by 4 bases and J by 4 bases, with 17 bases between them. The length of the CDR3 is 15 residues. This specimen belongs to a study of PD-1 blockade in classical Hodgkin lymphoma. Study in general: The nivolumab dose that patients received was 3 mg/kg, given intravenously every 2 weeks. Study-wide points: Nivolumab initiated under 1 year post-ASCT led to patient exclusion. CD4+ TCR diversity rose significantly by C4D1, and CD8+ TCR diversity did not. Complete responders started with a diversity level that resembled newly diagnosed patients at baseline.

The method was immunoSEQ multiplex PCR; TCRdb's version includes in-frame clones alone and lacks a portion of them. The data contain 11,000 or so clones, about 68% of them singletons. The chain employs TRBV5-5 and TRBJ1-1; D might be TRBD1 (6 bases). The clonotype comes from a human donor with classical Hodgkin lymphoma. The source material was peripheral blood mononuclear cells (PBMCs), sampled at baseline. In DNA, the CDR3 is TGTGCCAGCAGCCCCCGGCCGCGAGGGGGCACTGAAGCTTTCTTT. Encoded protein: CASSPRPRGGTEAFF. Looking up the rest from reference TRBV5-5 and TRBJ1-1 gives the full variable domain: DAGVTQSPTHLIKTRGQQVTLRCSPISGHKSVSWYQQVLGQGPQFIFQYYEKEERGRGNFPDRFSARQFPNYSSELNVNALLLGDSALYLCASSPRPRGGTEAFFGQGTRLTVV.